This TCR beta chain was sequenced for a study of Tregs in tolerant kidney transplant recipients. General study results and limits: This study did not directly address biological reproducibility.

Related graft donors supplied nonmyeloablative bone marrow transplants, and mixed chimerism was transient. As to this clone: The antigen is unknown.

The repertoire was sequenced with immunoSEQ multiplex PCR; TCRdb's copy has only in-frame clones and lacks some. The sample lists 74,000 or so clones; around 90% were seen once. The CDR3 runs 12 residues. Trimming removed 4 bases from V and 7 bases from J, with 8 bases in between. Germline V lookup: CDR1 SGDLS, CDR2 YYNGEE. The chain couples TRBV9 to TRBJ2-2; no clear D. The clonotype originates from a human patient who received a combined kidney and bone marrow transplant. Some T cells may be graft donor cells. Here the sequenced sample was CD4+ T cells from blood (PBMCs), taken 24 months after the transplant. The CDR3 loop reads CASSLYSGELFF. The DNA for the CDR3 is TGTGCCAGCAGCCTTTACAGCGGGGAGCTGTTTTTT. The variable domain in full, with the rest retrieved from reference TRBV9 and TRBJ2-2, is DSGVTQTPKHLITATGQRVTLRCSPRSGDLSVYWYQQSLDQGLQFLIQYYNGEERAKGNILERFSAQQFPDLHSELNLSSLELGDSALYFCASSLYSGELFFGEGSRLTVL.